This T cell receptor (beta chain) was sequenced in a study of Ad26.COV2.S vaccination and SARS-CoV-2 variants. Looked up from germline, CDR1 is SNHLY and CDR2 is FYNNEI. J lost 1 base, V lost 7 bases, and 9 bases had no gene match. The CDR3 loop spans 16 amino acids. General study findings and limits: Recipients given vaccine exceeded placebo recipients in spike-specific TCR breadth. Total T cell responses, in the TCR breadth and depth analyses, may have been underestimated.

Concerning this clone: Its target is unknown.

Sample treatment: over 15 received Ad26.COV2.S at low or high dose, single or two shots; 5 received placebo; per-sample allocation not given. Sampling happened 63 days after the first vaccine or placebo injection. The vaccine delivered Wuhan-strain SARS-CoV-2 spike through an Ad26 vector. This table comes from immunoSEQ multiplex PCR, and its TCRdb copy is limited to in-frame clones, with some not included. In the table there are 400,000 to 450,000 clones, roughly 91% of which are singletons. The source of this sequence is a person aged 18-60 years who received the Ad26.COV2.S COVID-19 vaccine or a placebo. The V and J genes are TRBV2 and TRBJ1-4, with TRBD1 matching 7 bases. This material consisted of peripheral blood, taken in a trial of Ad26.COV2.S vaccine versus placebo. The CDR3 nucleotides read TGTGCCAGCAAGAAGGAGGGGGCAGGAACTAATGAAAAACTGTTTTTT. Residues: CASKKEGAGTNEKLFF.